Below are 25 T cell receptor beta chains sequenced from a single sample in a study of vaccination effects on CD4 cells after COVID-19. The repertoire was sequenced with immunoSEQ multiplex PCR; TCRdb's copy has only in-frame clones and lacks some. This sample has approximately 31,000 clones, with around 70% found just once. Once cultured for under 11 days, the cells underwent separation to obtain CD4+ T cells. The participants, recipients of two vaccine doses, got either BNT162b2 or mRNA-1273. Their cognate antigens are unknown. Sequences were derived from CD4+ T cells from PBMCs cultured without peptide, sampled after COVID-19 vaccination. The receptors shown here come from a human donor who received a COVID-19 vaccine.

CDR3 nucleotides: TGTGCCATCAGTGAGTCGATGGGCAGGGGCGGGACAGATACGCAGTATTTT. It yields the protein CAISESMGRGGTDTQYF. V gene TRBV10-3 combines with J gene TRBJ2-3, with D possibly matching TRBD1 (6 bases). The CDR3 contains 17 residues. Germline lookup yields CDR1 ENHRY and CDR2 SYGVKD. With 0 bases removed from V and 3 bases from J, the gap between germline ends came to 16 bases.

The chain employs TRBV7-6 and TRBJ2-5; 11 nucleotides line up with TRBD2. The CDR3 is made up of 16 amino acids. Germline trimming cut 5 bases from V and 5 bases from J; bases unmatched to any gene: 10. The germline V gene encodes CDR1 SGHVS and CDR2 FNYEAQ. This CDR3 reads CASSPTSGARGETQYF. CDR3 in DNA: TGTGCCAGCAGCCCGACTAGCGGGGCCCGGGGGGAGACCCAGTACTTC.

The chain has TRBV19 and TRBJ2-7; 7 bases match TRBD1. Germline CDR1 LNHDA, CDR2 SQIVND (reference sequence). The junction had 14 bases not matched to a gene; V was cut back by 5 bases and J by 7 bases. This CDR3 has 15 amino acids. Here the CDR3 reads CASSDKGARNWEQYF. The DNA of the CDR3 is TGTGCCAGTAGTGATAAGGGGGCCCGAAATTGGGAGCAGTACTTC.

Sample share makes this clone medium-sized. This chain links TRBV28 with TRBJ1-1; 9 nucleotides agree with TRBD1. CDR1 is MDHEN, CDR2 SYDVKM, per germline. This CDR3 is 12 amino acids long. Unmatched junction bases numbered 5, after V lost 8 bases and J lost 7 bases. The CDR3: CASRDRAYEAFF. CDR3 DNA: TGTGCCAGCCGGGACAGGGCTTATGAAGCTTTCTTT.

The chain uses TRBV27 and TRBJ1-5, with TRBD1 identical over 7 bases. Germline lookup yields CDR1 MNHEY and CDR2 SMNVEV (reference sequence). Trimming removed 5 bases from V and 5 bases from J; junction bases left unmatched: 0. The CDR3 has 12 amino acids. Here the CDR3 DNA reads TGTGCCAGCAGTACAGGGGATCAGCCCCAGCATTTT. Amino acids: CASSTGDQPQHF.

The chain recombines TRBV5-1 with TRBJ2-5, with 8 positions matching TRBD2. The CDR3 runs to 17 residues. Trimming cost V 4 bases and J 5 bases; bases outside gene matches: 16. CDR1 and CDR2 (germline): SGHRS, YFSETQ. The chain's CDR3 is CASSDGTRPGSWETQYF. CDR3 in DNA: TGCGCCAGCAGCGACGGGACTAGGCCCGGGTCGTGGGAGACCCAGTACTTC.

The chain is built from TRBV7-2 and TRBJ2-1, with 12 bases aligning to TRBD2. V was clipped by 6 bases and J by 4 bases; unmatched bases: 7. This CDR3 comprises 16 residues. The germline V gene encodes CDR1 SGHTA and CDR2 FQGNSA. The CDR3 nucleotides are TGTGCCAGCAGAGGGCTGACTAGCGGGAGTTACAATGAGCAGTTCTTC. Protein: CASRGLTSGSYNEQFF.

The CDR3 region is CASSLKGPTEAFF. The CDR3 nucleotides read TGCGCCAGCAGCTTGAAGGGACCCACTGAAGCTTTCTTT. The V call is TRBV5-1, the J call TRBJ1-1; D perhaps matches TRBD1 (5 bases). The CDR3 runs to 13 residues. Germline lookup yields CDR1 SGHRS and CDR2 YFSETQ. Trimming took off 1 base at V and 4 bases at J, with 8 bases between the two ends.

V gene TRBV7-6 combines with J gene TRBJ2-3, with 8 bases fitting TRBD2. The V and J ends lost 6 bases and 0 bases, in that order; junction bases with no gene match: 5. The CDR3 is 15 residues long. Looked up from germline, CDR1 is SGHVS and CDR2 is FNYEAQ. CDR3 sequence (DNA): TGTGCCAGCAGTCAAGCGGGGGCTAGCACAGATACGCAGTATTTT. Translation: CASSQAGASTDTQYF.

This chain uses TRBV11-3 with TRBJ1-5, with D perhaps TRBD1 (5 bases). CDR3 length: 13 residues. V was clipped by 5 bases and J by 7 bases, with 12 bases between them. CDR1 and CDR2 from the germline V gene are SGHNT and YENEEA. This chain's CDR3 is CASSPERGQPQHF. CDR3 bases: TGTGCCAGCAGCCCAGAACGGGGCCAGCCCCAGCATTTT.

The rearrangement uses TRBV19 and TRBJ1-5; D not certain. V lost 3 bases to trimming and J lost 3 bases, with 12 bases between them. Germline V CDR1 and CDR2: LNHDA, SQIVND (reference sequence). CDR3 length: 15 residues. DNA of the CDR3: TGTGCCAGTAGTATCTGGTCGGGAGTCAATCAGCCCCAGCATTTT. Amino acid sequence: CASSIWSGVNQPQHF.

This rearrangement joins TRBV4-1 to TRBJ1-1; 11 nucleotides line up with TRBD1. CDR1 MGHRA and CDR2 YSYEKL come from the germline V gene. The V and J ends lost 2 bases and 5 bases, in that order; junction bases with no gene match: 4. The CDR3 covers 15 residues. The DNA for the CDR3 is TGCGCCAGCAGCCAAAGGGGGGACAGGGGGACTGAAGCTTTCTTT. Translated, it gives CASSQRGDRGTEAFF.

The CDR3 nucleotides are TGTGCCAGCAGCTCCCATACAGCCCCCTACGAGCAGTACTTC. Its protein product is CASSSHTAPYEQYF. The V gene is TRBV11-2, the J gene TRBJ2-7; D not certain. CDR1 SGHAT and CDR2 FQNNGV come from the germline V gene. The CDR3 spans 14 residues. The V end lost 4 bases, the J end lost 2 bases, and 12 bases lay between the germline ends.

This chain uses TRBV6-6 with TRBJ1-6; D ambiguous. The CDR3 is made up of 13 amino acids. Trimming pared 6 bases from V and 5 bases from J, leaving 8 bases between. Germline CDR1 reads MNHNY; CDR2 reads SVGAGI (reference sequence). CDR3 DNA sequence: TGTGCCAGCAGACGGCAGGATAATTCACCCCTCCACTTT. It is translated as CASRRQDNSPLHF.

The rearrangement links TRBV5-6 to TRBJ1-2; 12 bases fit TRBD1. CDR1 and CDR2 from the germline V gene are SGHDT and YYEEEE. J lost 5 bases, V lost 3 bases, and 2 bases had no gene match. This CDR3 region has 14 residues. The DNA for the CDR3 is TGTGCCAGCAGCTGGGGACAGGGGGCGTATGGCTACACCTTC. This sequence encodes CASSWGQGAYGYTF. The entire variable domain, with the rest obtained from reference TRBV5-6 and TRBJ1-2, is as follows: DAGVTQSPTHLIKTRGQQVTLRCSPKSGHDTVSWYQQALGQGPQFIFQYYEEEERQRGNFPDRFSGHQFPNYSSELNVNALLLGDSALYLCASSWGQGAYGYTFGSGTRLTVV.

As DNA, the CDR3 is TGTGCCAGCAGTTTAAGAACCGGGGAGCTGTTTTTT. Amino acids: CASSLRTGELFF. The J gene is TRBJ2-2, the V gene TRBV28; D remains unclear. The CDR3 contains 12 residues. V was cut by 2 bases and J by 5 bases, with 3 bases left in between. Looked up from germline, CDR1 is MDHEN and CDR2 is SYDVKM. Drawing the rest from reference TRBV28 and TRBJ2-2, the complete variable domain is DVKVTQSSRYLVKRTGEKVFLECVQDMDHENMFWYRQDPGLGLRLIYFSYDVKMKEKGDIPEGYSVSREKKERFSLILESASTNQTSMYLCASSLRTGELFFGEGSRLTVL.

The chain employs TRBV4-2 and TRBJ2-7, with TRBD1 matching over 9 bases. V was pared by 3 bases and J by 0 bases, with 21 bases of the junction left unmatched. The CDR3 is made up of 21 amino acids. CDR1 is LGHNA and CDR2 is YNFKEQ in the germline V gene. CDR3 coding DNA: TGTGCCAGCAGCCATTGGGCAACCGGGACAGGGTCCCCCGGTCCCTCCTACGAGCAGTACTTC. It specifies CASSHWATGTGSPGPSYEQYF.

The V and J genes are TRBV7-2 and TRBJ2-3; D may be TRBD1 (6 bases). Germline lookup yields CDR1 SGHTA and CDR2 FQGNSA. CDR3 length: 13 amino acids. V lost 4 bases, J lost 5 bases, and 10 bases lay in between. In nucleotides, the CDR3 is TGTGCCAGCAGCTACAGGGTTGGAGATACGCAGTATTTT. It encodes CASSYRVGDTQYF.

The V call is TRBV5-1, the J call TRBJ1-4; D is perhaps TRBD1 (5 bases). The germline gives CDR1 SGHRS, CDR2 YFSETQ. V was cut by 0 bases and J by 3 bases, with 12 bases left in between. The CDR3 extends over 16 amino acids. The CDR3 loop reads CASSLAGGGANEKLFF. CDR3 nucleotide sequence: TGCGCCAGCAGCTTGGCCGGCGGGGGAGCTAATGAAAAACTGTTTTTT.

This clone occurred once. V is TRBV5-1 and J is TRBJ1-6, with D perhaps TRBD1 (6 bases). The germline V gene has CDR1 SGHRS and CDR2 YFSETQ. The V gene lost 5 bases and the J gene lost 6 bases, with 18 bases spanning the gap. The CDR3 spans 16 residues. The chain's CDR3 is CASSYDGQTLNSPLHF. Here the CDR3 DNA reads TGCGCCAGCAGTTACGACGGACAGACTCTTAATTCACCCCTCCACTTT.

Within the sample, this clone is medium-sized. The chain couples TRBV9 to TRBJ2-2, with 11 bases that match TRBD2. Per germline, CDR1 SGDLS and CDR2 YYNGEE. The V and J ends lost 1 base and 1 base, in that order; junction bases with no gene match: 3. This CDR3 region has 17 residues. CDR3: CASSVLGTSGNTGELFF. CDR3 nucleotide sequence: TGTGCCAGCAGCGTACTCGGGACTAGCGGGAACACCGGGGAGCTGTTTTTT.

The chain links TRBV5-1 to TRBJ2-1; 8 positions agree with TRBD2. The germline gives CDR1 SGHRS, CDR2 YFSETQ. Trimming took 4 bases from V and 9 from J; bases not matched to a gene: 15. The CDR3 totals 16 residues. This CDR3 reads CASSLDLRGELGEQFF. The CDR3 DNA reads as TGCGCCAGCAGCCTGGATTTGCGGGGGGAACTCGGTGAGCAGTTCTTC.

The genes are TRBV5-4 and TRBJ1-6; maybe TRBD1 (6 bases). CDR3 length: 14 residues. V shed 0 bases and J shed 7 bases, with 8 bases lying between them. The germline V gene has CDR1 SGHNT and CDR2 YYREEE (reference sequence). The DNA of the CDR3 is TGTGCCAGCAGCTTGGACAGGGTGAATTCACCCCTCCACTTT. This sequence encodes CASSLDRVNSPLHF.

The J gene is TRBJ1-2, the V gene TRBV5-1; D uncertain. The CDR3 extends over 14 amino acids. V lost 0 bases and J 6 bases, leaving 12 bases between the germline ends. In germline, CDR1 is SGHRS, CDR2 YFSETQ. CDR3 in amino acids: CASSLGGSPHGYTF. The CDR3 coding sequence is TGCGCCAGCAGCTTGGGTGGGAGCCCCCATGGCTACACCTTC.

This chain links TRBV6-6 with TRBJ2-7; 8 bases align to TRBD1. CDR3 length: 15 residues. CDR1 is MNHNY, CDR2 SVGAGI, per germline (reference sequence). J gave up 1 base and V 5 bases, and 7 bases lay outside the gene matches. This CDR3 reads CASSNGQGKSYEQYF. The CDR3 DNA reads as TGTGCCAGCAGTAACGGACAGGGTAAATCCTACGAGCAGTACTTC.